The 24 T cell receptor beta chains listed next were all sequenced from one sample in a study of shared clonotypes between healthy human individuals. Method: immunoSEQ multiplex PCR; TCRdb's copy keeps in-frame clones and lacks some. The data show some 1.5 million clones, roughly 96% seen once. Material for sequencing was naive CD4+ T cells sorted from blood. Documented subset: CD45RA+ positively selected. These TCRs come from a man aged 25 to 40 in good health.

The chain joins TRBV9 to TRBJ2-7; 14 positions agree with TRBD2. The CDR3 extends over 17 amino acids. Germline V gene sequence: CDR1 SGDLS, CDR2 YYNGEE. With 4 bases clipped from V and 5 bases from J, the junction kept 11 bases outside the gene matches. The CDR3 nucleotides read TGTGCCAGCAGCTCAAGGGGGACTAGCGGGAGTGTGGACGAGCAGTACTTC. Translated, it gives CASSSRGTSGSVDEQYF.

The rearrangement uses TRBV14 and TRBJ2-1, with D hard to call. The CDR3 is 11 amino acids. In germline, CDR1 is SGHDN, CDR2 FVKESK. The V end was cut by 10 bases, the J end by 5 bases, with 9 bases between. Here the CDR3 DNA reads TGTGCCACCGCGAGTAACAATGAGCAGTTCTTC. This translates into CATASNNEQFF. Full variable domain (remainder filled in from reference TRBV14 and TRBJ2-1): EAGVTQFPSHSVIEKGQTVTLRCDPISGHDNLYWYRRVMGKEIKFLLHFVKESKQDESGMPNNRFLAERTGGTYSTLKVQPAELEDSGVYFCATASNNEQFFGPGTRLTVL.

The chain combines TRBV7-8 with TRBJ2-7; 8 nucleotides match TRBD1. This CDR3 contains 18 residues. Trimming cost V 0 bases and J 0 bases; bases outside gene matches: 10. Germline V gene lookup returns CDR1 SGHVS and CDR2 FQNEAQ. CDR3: CASSLATGRQGPSYEQYF. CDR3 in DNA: TGTGCCAGCAGCTTAGCGACAGGTAGACAGGGGCCCTCCTACGAGCAGTACTTC.

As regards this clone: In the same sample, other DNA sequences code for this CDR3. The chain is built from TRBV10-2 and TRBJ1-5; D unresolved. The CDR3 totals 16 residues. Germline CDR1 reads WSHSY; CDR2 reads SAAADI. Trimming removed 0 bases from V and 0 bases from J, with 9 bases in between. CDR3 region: CASSESPGNSNQPQHF. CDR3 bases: TGCGCCAGCAGTGAGTCCCCCGGGAATAGCAATCAGCCCCAGCATTTT.

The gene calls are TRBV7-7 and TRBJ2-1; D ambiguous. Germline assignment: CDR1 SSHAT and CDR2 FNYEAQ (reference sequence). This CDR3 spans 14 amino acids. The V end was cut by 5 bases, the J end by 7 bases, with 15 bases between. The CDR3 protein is CASSTRPGPNEQFF. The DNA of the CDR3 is TGTGCCAGCAGCACACGTCCAGGCCCAAATGAGCAGTTCTTC.

DNA of the CDR3: TGTGCCAGTAGTATCTGGGGGGCGCGTGGCACAGATACGCAGTATTTT. Its translation is CASSIWGARGTDTQYF. The chain joins TRBV19 to TRBJ2-3; D is tentatively TRBD1 or TRBD2 (6 bases each). Trimming took 3 bases from V and 1 from J, leaving 14 bases between them. The germline V gene has CDR1 LNHDA and CDR2 SQIVND (reference sequence). The CDR3 is 16 amino acids. The entire variable domain, with the rest obtained from reference TRBV19 and TRBJ2-3, is as follows: DGGITQSPKYLFRKEGQNVTLSCEQNLNHDAMYWYRQDPGQGLRLIYYSQIVNDFQKGDIAEGYSVSREKKESFPLTVTSAQKNPTAFYLCASSIWGARGTDTQYFGPGTRLTVL.

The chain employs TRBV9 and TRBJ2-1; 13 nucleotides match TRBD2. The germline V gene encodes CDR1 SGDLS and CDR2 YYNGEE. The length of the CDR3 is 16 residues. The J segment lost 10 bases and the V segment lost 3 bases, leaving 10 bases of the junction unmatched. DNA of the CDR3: TGTGCCAGCAGCGCGGGACTAGCGGGACTGCAGCCGGAGCAGTTCTTC. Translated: CASSAGLAGLQPEQFF.

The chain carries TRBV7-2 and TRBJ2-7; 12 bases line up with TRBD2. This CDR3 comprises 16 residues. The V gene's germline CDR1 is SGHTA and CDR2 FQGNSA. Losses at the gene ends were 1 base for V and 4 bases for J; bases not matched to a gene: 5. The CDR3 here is CASSLGLAGGPYEQYF. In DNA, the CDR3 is TGTGCCAGCAGCTTAGGTCTAGCGGGAGGGCCGTACGAGCAGTACTTC.

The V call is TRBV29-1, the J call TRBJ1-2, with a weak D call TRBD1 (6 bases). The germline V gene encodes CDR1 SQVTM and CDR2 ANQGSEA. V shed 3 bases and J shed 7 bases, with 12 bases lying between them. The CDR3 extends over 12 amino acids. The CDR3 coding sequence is TGCAGCGTTGAGGGGACGGGGGCTGGCTACACCTTC. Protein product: CSVEGTGAGYTF.

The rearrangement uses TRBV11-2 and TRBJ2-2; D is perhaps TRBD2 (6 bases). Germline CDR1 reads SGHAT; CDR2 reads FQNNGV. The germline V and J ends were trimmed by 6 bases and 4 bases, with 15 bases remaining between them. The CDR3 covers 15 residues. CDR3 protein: CASRPPGRSTGELFF. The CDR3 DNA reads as TGTGCCAGCAGGCCCCCTGGGAGGAGCACCGGGGAGCTGTTTTTT.

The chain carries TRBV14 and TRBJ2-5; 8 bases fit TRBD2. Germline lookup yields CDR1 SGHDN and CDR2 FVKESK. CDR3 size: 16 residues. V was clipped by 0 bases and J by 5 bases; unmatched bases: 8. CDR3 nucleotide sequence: TGTGCCAGCAGCCAAGATCTGCTAGCGGGTGTGGAGACCCAGTACTTC. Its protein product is CASSQDLLAGVETQYF.

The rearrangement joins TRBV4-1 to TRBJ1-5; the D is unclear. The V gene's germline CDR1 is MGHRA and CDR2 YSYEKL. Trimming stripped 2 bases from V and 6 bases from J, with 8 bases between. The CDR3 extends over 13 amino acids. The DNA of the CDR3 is TGCGCCAGCAGCCAACTTGTCCTTCAGCCCCAGCATTTT. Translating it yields CASSQLVLQPQHF.

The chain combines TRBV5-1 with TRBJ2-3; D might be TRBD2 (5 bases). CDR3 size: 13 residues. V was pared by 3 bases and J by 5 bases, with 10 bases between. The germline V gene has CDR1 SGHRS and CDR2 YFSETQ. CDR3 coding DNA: TGCGCCAGCAGCTATACTAGGCTAGATACGCAGTATTTT. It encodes CASSYTRLDTQYF. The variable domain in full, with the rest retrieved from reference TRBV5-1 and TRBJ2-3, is KAGVTQTPRYLIKTRGQQVTLSCSPISGHRSVSWYQQTPGQGLQFLFEYFSETQRNKGNFPGRFSGRQFSNSRSEMNVSTLELGDSALYLCASSYTRLDTQYFGPGTRLTVL.

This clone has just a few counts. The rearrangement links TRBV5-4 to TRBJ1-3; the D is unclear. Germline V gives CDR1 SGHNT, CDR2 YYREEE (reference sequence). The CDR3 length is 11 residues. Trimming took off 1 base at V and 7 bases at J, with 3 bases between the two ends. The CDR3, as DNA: TGTGCCAGCAGCTTGCAGAACACCATATATTTT. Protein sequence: CASSLQNTIYF.

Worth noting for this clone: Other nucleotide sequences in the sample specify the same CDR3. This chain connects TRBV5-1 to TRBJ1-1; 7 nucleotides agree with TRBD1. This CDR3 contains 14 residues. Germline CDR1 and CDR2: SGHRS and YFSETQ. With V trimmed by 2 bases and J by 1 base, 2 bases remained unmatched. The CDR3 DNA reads TGCGCCAGCAGCTTTCAGGGGGGGAACACTGAAGCTTTCTTT. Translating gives CASSFQGGNTEAFF.

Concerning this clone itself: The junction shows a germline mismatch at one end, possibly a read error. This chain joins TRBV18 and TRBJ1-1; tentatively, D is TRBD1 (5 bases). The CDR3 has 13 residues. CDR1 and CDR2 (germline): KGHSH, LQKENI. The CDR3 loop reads CASSPQENTEAFF. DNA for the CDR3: TGTGCCAGCTCTCCACAGGAGAACACTGAAGCTTTCTTT.

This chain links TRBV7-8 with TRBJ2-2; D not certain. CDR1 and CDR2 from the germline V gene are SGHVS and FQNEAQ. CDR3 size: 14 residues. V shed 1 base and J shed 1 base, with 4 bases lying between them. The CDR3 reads CASSLDLNTGELFF. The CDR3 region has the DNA TGTGCCAGCAGCTTAGATCTGAACACCGGGGAGCTGTTTTTT.

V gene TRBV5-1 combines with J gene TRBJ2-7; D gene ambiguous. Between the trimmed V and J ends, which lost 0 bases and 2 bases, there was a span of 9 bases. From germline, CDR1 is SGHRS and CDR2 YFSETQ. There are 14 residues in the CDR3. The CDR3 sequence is CASSLAAGPYEQYF. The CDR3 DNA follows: TGCGCCAGCAGCTTGGCGGCTGGACCCTACGAGCAGTACTTC. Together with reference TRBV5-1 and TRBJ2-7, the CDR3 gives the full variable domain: KAGVTQTPRYLIKTRGQQVTLSCSPISGHRSVSWYQQTPGQGLQFLFEYFSETQRNKGNFPGRFSGRQFSNSRSEMNVSTLELGDSALYLCASSLAAGPYEQYFGPGTRLTVT.

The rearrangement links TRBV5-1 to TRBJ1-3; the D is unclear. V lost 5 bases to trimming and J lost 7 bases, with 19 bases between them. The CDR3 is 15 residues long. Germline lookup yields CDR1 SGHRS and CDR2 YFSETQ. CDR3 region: CASRFGPPLGNTIYF. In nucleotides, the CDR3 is TGCGCCAGCAGGTTCGGCCCCCCCTTGGGGAACACCATATATTTT. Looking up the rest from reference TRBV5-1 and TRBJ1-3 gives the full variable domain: KAGVTQTPRYLIKTRGQQVTLSCSPISGHRSVSWYQQTPGQGLQFLFEYFSETQRNKGNFPGRFSGRQFSNSRSEMNVSTLELGDSALYLCASRFGPPLGNTIYFGEGSWLTVV.

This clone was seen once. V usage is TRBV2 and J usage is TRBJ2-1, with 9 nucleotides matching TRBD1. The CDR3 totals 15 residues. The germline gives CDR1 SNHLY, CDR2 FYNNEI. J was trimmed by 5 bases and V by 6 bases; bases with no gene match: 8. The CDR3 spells CASRVGTGSNNEQFF. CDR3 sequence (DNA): TGTGCCAGCAGGGTCGGGACAGGGTCGAACAATGAGCAGTTCTTC.

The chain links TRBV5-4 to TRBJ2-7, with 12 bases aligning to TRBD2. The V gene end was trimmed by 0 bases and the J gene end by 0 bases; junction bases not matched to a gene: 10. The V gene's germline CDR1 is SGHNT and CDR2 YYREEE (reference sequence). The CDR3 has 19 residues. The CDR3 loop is CASSLDLGLAGFSSYEQYF. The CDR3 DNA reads TGTGCCAGCAGCTTGGACCTAGGACTAGCGGGGTTTAGCTCCTACGAGCAGTACTTC.

The CDR3 reads CASSQSFRQVYNEQFF. In DNA, the CDR3 is TGTGCCAGCAGCCAATCTTTCAGACAGGTTTACAATGAGCAGTTCTTC. The genes are TRBV16 and TRBJ2-1; D might be TRBD1 (6 bases). CDR1 KGHSY and CDR2 FQNENV come from the germline V gene. CDR3 length: 16 amino acids. The germline V and J ends were trimmed by 0 bases and 4 bases, with 13 bases remaining between them. Using reference TRBV16 and TRBJ2-1 for the parts outside the CDR3, the full variable domain is GEEVAQTPKHLVRGEGQKAKLYCAPIKGHSYVFWYQQVLKNEFKFLISFQNENVFDETGMPKERFSAKCLPNSPCSLEIQATKLEDSAVYFCASSQSFRQVYNEQFFGPGTRLTVL.

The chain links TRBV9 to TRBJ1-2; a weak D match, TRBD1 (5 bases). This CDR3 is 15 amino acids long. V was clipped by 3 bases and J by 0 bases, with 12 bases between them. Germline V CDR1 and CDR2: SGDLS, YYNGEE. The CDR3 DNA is TGTGCCAGCAGCGAACGATCAGGGACTAACTATGGCTACACCTTC. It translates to CASSERSGTNYGYTF.

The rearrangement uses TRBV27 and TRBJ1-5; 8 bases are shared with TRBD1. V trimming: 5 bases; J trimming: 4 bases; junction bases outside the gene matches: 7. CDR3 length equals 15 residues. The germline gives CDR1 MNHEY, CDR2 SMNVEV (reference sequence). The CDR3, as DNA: TGTGCCAGCAGTAAACTGGACAGGGCGAATCAGCCCCAGCATTTT. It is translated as CASSKLDRANQPQHF.